This TCR beta chain is drawn from a study of blood T cell repertoires in COVID-19 (dated by TCRdb to the early 2020s). Broadly, across the study: Samples covering the acute and convalescent phases of COVID-19 were provided by collaborators in the United States, Italy and Spain. The repertoires were made available in a free public database intended to serve as a resource for research on the immune response to SARS-CoV-2. A de-identified subject ID, COVID-19 status, age in years and sex were almost always included in the sample metadata. Samples came from the ongoing ImmuneRACE study (first 160 participants) plus 1,254 subjects from 6 global collaborators. The prospective study material was composed of cDNA or gDNA derived from T cells, B-cell-depleted T cells, or PBMCs. Where available, HLA class I and class II types were obtained from metadata supplied by the sample provider rather than from assay-based typing. Subjects who had been exposed to COVID-19, were actively infected with it, or had recovered from it provided the deeply sampled blood TCRbeta repertoires that made up the dataset. The paper's findings and limits, for the study overall: How much clinical and demographic metadata was included differed by source and by participant, and the metadata was provided uncurated.

The V end loses 3 bases and the J end loses 4 bases, and a stretch of 9 bases separates them. Including cysteine and phenylalanine, the CDR3 has 13 amino acids. The only DNA kept is the CDR3, 39 bases in frame from the first base. TCRbeta CDR3 regions were amplified from genomic DNA by means of the immunoSEQ Assay, a bias-controlled multiplex PCR. On the study's bioinformatics: The number of nucleated cells in each sample was estimated by amplification of reference gene primers within the assay. To quantify the absolute abundance of each unique TCRbeta CDR3 rearrangement, sequence reads were collapsed and filtered. For each sample, productive Simpson clonality was calculated by taking the square root of Simpson's diversity index across productive rearrangements. TCRdb stores this immuneACCESS table with in-frame sequences only. Part of the clones is absent; in the studies checked, under half of the shortfall reflects unresolved V genes, and no reason is known for the rest. V and J calls and clone size come straight from that table; D and trimming were deduced from the DNA. Counted in this sample were about 130,000 clones; about 87% of them appeared once. Jointly, the top ten make up over 3.5% of the sample.

As for this clone: It has no known antigen specificity. The record has no base qualities; no much larger clone is one base away.

Whole blood was collected in K2EDTA tubes by collaborating institutions according to the institutions' own protocols. For TCRbeta analysis, collaborators shipped samples as frozen whole blood, isolated PBMCs, or DNA extracted from either of those sample types. This TCR derives from a woman aged 55 to 70 with acute or convalescent COVID-19. Sequencing was performed on peripheral blood. The chain was built from TRBV12-3 or TRBV12-4 and TRBJ1-1, with TRBD1 as a weak D call on 6 bases. This receptor has the CDR3 CASSFLTGTEAFF. The sequenced DNA: TGTGCCAGCAGTTTCTTGACAGGCACTGAAGCTTTCTTT.